Sequencing of this T cell receptor (beta chain) was carried out in a study of shared clonotypes between healthy human individuals. Looking at the study overall: Ranging from 18 to 49 in age, donors were two women and three men.

The J segment lost 7 bases and the V segment lost 1 base, leaving 8 bases of the junction unmatched. There are 15 residues in the CDR3. The germline V gene encodes CDR1 SGHVS and CDR2 FNYEAQ. CD45RO-negative cells were positively selected for CCR7, leaving out terminally differentiated effector memory CD45RA+ cells. The assay was carried out at the deep level. The method was immunoSEQ multiplex PCR; TCRdb's version includes in-frame clones alone and lacks a portion of them. This table has around 600,000 clones, roughly 98% appearing once. Sequencing used naive CD8+ T cells sorted from blood. The chain combines TRBV7-6 with TRBJ2-7; 9 bases are a match to TRBD2. The source of this sequence is a young man in good health. CDR3 bases: TGTGCCAGCAGCTTAGGCGGGAGGGCCCTGGGAGAGCAGTACTTC. Its translation is CASSLGGRALGEQYF.